This TCR beta chain is from a study of T cells in Graves' hyperthyroidism and ophthalmopathy. General observations from the study: Most clonotypes expanded in the thyroid (above 0.001) were also present in blood.

Uncontrolled infections, other autoimmune diseases, pregnancy or lactation led to exclusion of patients. Of note for this clonotype: Its antigen is not identified.

The TCR beta CDR3 regions underwent amplification using RNA transcripts as the source. Using the HTBI primer set, a first-round RT-PCR was run on the TCR CDR3. One entry per CDR3 protein results from TCRdb running MiXCR on the multiplex PCR reads. The table shows around 700,000 distinct CDR3 sequences, with 18% occurring only once. Germline CDR1 and CDR2: SGHTA and FQGNSA. V was trimmed by 1 base and J by 6 bases, leaving 12 bases between them. The CDR3 consists of 14 residues. Material for sequencing was blood. The V gene is TRBV7-2, the J gene TRBJ1-1; D remains unclear. The receptor comes from a woman aged 50 to 60 with Graves' hyperthyroidism that later progressed to Graves' ophthalmopathy. CDR3 in amino acids: CASSLVPSRPEAFF. The CDR3 DNA sequence: TGTGCCAGCAGCTTAGTTCCCAGTCGGCCTGAAGCTTTCTTT.